The clone carrying this T cell receptor beta chain was seen only a few times. Its target is not known. Use of 60 Vbeta and 13 Jbeta primers characterized the PCR. The repertoire was sequenced with immunoSEQ multiplex PCR; TCRdb's copy has only in-frame clones and lacks some. The table records about 97,000 clones, approximately 76% of them present only once. This sample was taken from a study of cytomegalovirus exposure and HLA in healthy donors. Findings and caveats of the study: As a later analysis revealed, the rate of TCR association differed by HLA locus, with DRB1 most and HLA-C fewest.

CDR3 length equals 17 residues. Between the trimmed V and J ends, which lost 4 bases and 0 bases, there was a span of 17 bases. In germline, CDR1 is SGHRS, CDR2 YFSETQ. The sequence was collected from a man aged 35-49 years in good health and CMV-seronegative. Material for sequencing was PBMCs. The chain is built from TRBV5-1 and TRBJ1-5; perhaps TRBD1 as D (6 bases). CDR3 in amino acids: CASSPGYRVDSNQPQHF. The DNA of the CDR3 is TGCGCCAGCAGCCCAGGTTACAGGGTTGATAGCAATCAGCCCCAGCATTTT.